These T cell receptor beta chains were read from a single sample in a study of T cell responses to AZD1222 COVID-19 vaccine. Profiled with immunoSEQ multiplex PCR; TCRdb holds only in-frame clones, not every one. The table lists under 100,000 clones, 70% to 90% of them singletons, with less than 3% in the top ten. The input for sequencing was peripheral blood, taken on day 0 of AZD1222 vaccination. The receptors derive from an adult in good health. CDR3s include the opening cysteine and the closing phenylalanine or tryptophan. Each record gives: V gene, J gene, D gene, clone size, CDR3 length, CDR3 DNA, CDR3 protein. A D gene is named only where the DNA matches it firmly. A row's size may be missing; if present it is once, few, many or a size class.

TRBV19,TRBJ2-1,NA,NA,13,TGTGCCAGTAGTATAGGTTGGGAATATGAGCAGTTCTTC,CASSIGWEYEQFF
TRBV5-1,TRBJ1-4,NA,NA,13,TGCGCCAGCAGCTTGGCGAGCGGCGATACGTTGTTTTTT,CASSLASGDTLFF
TRBV30,TRBJ1-3,TRBD1,once,14,TGTGCCTGGAGCGCAGGGGACAGGGGAAACACCATATATTTT,CAWSAGDRGNTIYF
TRBV30,TRBJ1-5,NA,few,13,TGTGCCTGGACCGGTAATAGCAATCAGCCCCAGCATTTT,CAWTGNSNQPQHF
TRBV28,TRBJ1-2,NA,NA,14,TGTGCCAGCAGTTTAGGGGGCAGGGTGAGTGGCTACACCTTC,CASSLGGRVSGYTF
TRBV4-2,TRBJ1-5,TRBD1,NA,14,TGTGCCAGCAGCCTAGGGACAGGGTTACAGCCCCAGCATTTT,CASSLGTGLQPQHF
TRBV28,TRBJ1-1,TRBD1,NA,11,TGTGCCAGCACTGCCGGGACAGGGGGAATCTTT,CASTAGTGGIF
TRBV28,TRBJ1-1,NA,NA,11,TGTGCCAGCAGTGATCAGCGGAGAGCTTTCTTT,CASSDQRRAFF
TRBV30,TRBJ1-3,NA,NA,14,TGTGCCTGGAGTGCCGGCCAATCTGGAAACACCATATATTTT,CAWSAGQSGNTIYF
TRBV29-1,TRBJ2-4,NA,NA,14,TGCAGCGTTGAAGATCCTCTAGCCAAAAACATTCAGTACTTC,CSVEDPLAKNIQYF
TRBV11-2,TRBJ1-2,TRBD1,NA,15,TGTGCCAGCAGCCCTAGGGGGGTGACAGGGGATGGCTACACCTTC,CASSPRGVTGDGYTF
TRBV14,TRBJ2-7,TRBD1,NA,13,TGTGCCAGCAGCCGTGGGACAGCTAGAGAGCAGTACTTC,CASSRGTAREQYF
TRBV10-2,TRBJ1-1,TRBD1,NA,16,TGCGCCAGCAGTGAGTATCAGGGGGTAAGGGTCACTGAAGCTTTCTTT,CASSEYQGVRVTEAFF
TRBV30,TRBJ1-2,TRBD1,NA,15,TGTGCCTGGAGTGGTAGGACAGGGGGGGGCTATGGCTACACCTTC,CAWSGRTGGGYGYTF
TRBV5-1,TRBJ1-5,NA,NA,13,TGCGCCAGCTCGGTGGTTCCCAATCAGCCCCAGCATTTT,CASSVVPNQPQHF
TRBV7-3,TRBJ2-7,TRBD2,NA,14,TGTGCCAGCAGTAAGGGCGGGGGGGCCGCCGAGCAGTACTTC,CASSKGGGAAEQYF
TRBV3-1/TRBV3-2,TRBJ1-1,NA,few,15,TGTGCCAGCAGCCAAGCAGGGTACATGAACACTGAAGCTTTCTTT,CASSQAGYMNTEAFF
TRBV3-1/TRBV3-2,TRBJ1-5,NA,NA,15,TGTGCCAGCAGCCAAGAGACAGGAATTAATCAGCCCCAGCATTTT,CASSQETGINQPQHF
TRBV7-9,TRBJ1-5,TRBD1,NA,15,TGTGCCACCGGGACAGGGGTTTTAGGGGATCAGCCCCAGCATTTT,CATGTGVLGDQPQHF
TRBV6-5,TRBJ1-2,TRBD1,few,14,TGTGCCAGCAGCGCGGGACAGGCTAACTATGGCTACACCTTC,CASSAGQANYGYTF
TRBV5-4,TRBJ2-3,NA,NA,12,TGTGCCAGCAGCGCTTCAACAGATACGCAGTATTTT,CASSASTDTQYF
TRBV5-1,TRBJ1-1,TRBD1,once,14,TGCGCCAGCAGCGCCGGGACAGCCACCCTTGAAGCTTTCTTT,CASSAGTATLEAFF
TRBV6-5,TRBJ2-7,NA,NA,12,TGTGCCAGCCGTTCCAGAGCCTACGAGCAGTACTTC,CASRSRAYEQYF
TRBV5-1,TRBJ2-2,TRBD1,NA,15,TGCGCCAGCAGCACCGGGACAGTGAACACCGGGGAGCTGTTTTTT,CASSTGTVNTGELFF
TRBV5-1,TRBJ2-1,NA,NA,17,TGCGCCAGCAGCTTGGGTGAAGGTCTGAGCTCCTACAATGAGCAGTTCTTC,CASSLGEGLSSYNEQFF
TRBV10-3,TRBJ2-1,NA,NA,13,TGTGCCATCAGTGAACCACGTTTAGATGAGCAGTTCTTC,CAISEPRLDEQFF
TRBV9,TRBJ2-3,NA,NA,14,TGTGCCAGCAGCGGCCCCCCCACCTCCGGTACGCAGTATTTT,CASSGPPTSGTQYF
TRBV11-1,TRBJ1-1,NA,NA,14,TGTGCCAGCAGACCCGGGGTGAATCCCCGTGAAGCTTTCTTT,CASRPGVNPREAFF
TRBV2,TRBJ2-7,NA,NA,13,TGTGCCAGCAGTGAGCGGACGGGCTACGAGCAGTACTTC,CASSERTGYEQYF
TRBV7-2,TRBJ1-6,NA,NA,15,TGTGCCAGCAGCTCACTTGGTACAAAGAATTCACCCCTCCACTTT,CASSSLGTKNSPLHF
TRBV19,TRBJ1-5,NA,once,13,TGTGCCAGTAGTATGCAAGGGTATCAGCCCCAGCATTTT,CASSMQGYQPQHF
TRBV9,TRBJ2-1,TRBD2,NA,14,TGTGCCAGCAGCACGGGACTAGCGGGGGCGGAGCAGTTCTTC,CASSTGLAGAEQFF
TRBV3-1/TRBV3-2,TRBJ2-4,TRBD1,NA,18,TGTGCCAGCAGCCAAGAGCCTCAGGGGGTCAATACCAAAAACATTCAGTACTTC,CASSQEPQGVNTKNIQYF
TRBV7-2,TRBJ1-5,NA,NA,15,TGTGCCAGCAGTACAGACACCGCTAGCAATCAGCCCCAGCATTTT,CASSTDTASNQPQHF
TRBV4-1,TRBJ1-5,TRBD1,NA,15,TGCGCCAGCAGCCACCCAACAGGGGGCCGGCAGCCCCAGCATTTT,CASSHPTGGRQPQHF
TRBV21-1,TRBJ2-1,NA,NA,16,TGTGCCAGCAGCAAAAGTCGACTAGCGGAGATCAATGAGCAGTTCTTC,CASSKSRLAEINEQFF
TRBV9,TRBJ2-3,NA,NA,15,TGTGCCAGCAGCCCCTTCCTCAGTGGGTGGAATACGCAGTATTTT,CASSPFLSGWNTQYF
TRBV7-2,TRBJ2-7,NA,NA,14,TGTGCCAGCAGCCCCCCAGGGGCTGGGTACGAGCAGTACTTC,CASSPPGAGYEQYF
TRBV12-5,TRBJ2-1,TRBD1,NA,15,TGTGCTAGTGGTTTAGGACAGGGGGGAGTCAATGAGCAGTTCTTC,CASGLGQGGVNEQFF
TRBV19,TRBJ1-2,TRBD1,NA,15,TGTGCCAGTAGTATGTGGACAGGTGAAGGCTATGGCTACACCTTC,CASSMWTGEGYGYTF